Below, 8 T cell receptor beta chains from the same sample are listed, as sequenced in a study of radiation and T cells in renal cell carcinoma. The time point: baseline pretreatment blood. The sample's treatment: 15 Gy SBRT to primary tumor, nephrectomy 4 weeks later. Profiling relied on immunoSEQ multiplex PCR, and the TCRdb table lists in-frame clones only, not all of them. The sample lists roughly 100,000 clones, 86% occurring once. This specimen was blood, taken from a patient whose treatment included radiotherapy and nephrectomy. These receptors were obtained from a man between 50 and 59 years old with renal cell carcinoma.

The rearrangement uses TRBV6-1 and TRBJ2-1; D not resolved. The length of the CDR3 is 13 residues. Germline CDR1 MNHNS, CDR2 SASEGT. V lost 6 bases and J 5 bases, leaving 11 bases between the germline ends. This chain's CDR3 is CASRSTYNNEQFF. CDR3 DNA: TGTGCCAGCAGGTCCACCTATAACAATGAGCAGTTCTTC.

V gene TRBV14 combines with J gene TRBJ2-1; 11 bases are a match to TRBD2. V shed 5 bases, J shed 6 bases, and the junction held 6 bases outside the gene matches. The CDR3 extends over 15 amino acids. From germline, CDR1 is SGHDN and CDR2 FVKESK. The CDR3 DNA follows: TGTGCCAGCAGCGCACTAGCGGGAGCTGTCAATGAGCAGTTCTTC. Amino acids: CASSALAGAVNEQFF.

This clone has just one count. This chain joins TRBV14 and TRBJ2-7; 10 bases map to TRBD2. The CDR3 is made up of 16 amino acids. With V trimmed by 4 bases and J by 0 bases, 6 bases remained unmatched. CDR1 SGHDN and CDR2 FVKESK come from the germline V gene. The CDR3 DNA reads TGTGCCAGCAGCCCCATAGCGGGGGGCATCTCCTACGAGCAGTACTTC. It specifies CASSPIAGGISYEQYF.

In this sample, this clone turned up once. The genes are TRBV12-5 and TRBJ2-7; D gene uncertain. The CDR3 runs 10 residues. The germline V gene has CDR1 LGHNT and CDR2 FRNRAP. V was clipped by 3 bases and J by 7 bases, with 4 bases between them. Here the CDR3 reads CASGLREQYF. CDR3 sequence (DNA): TGTGCTAGTGGTTTAAGGGAGCAGTACTTC.

This clone was recorded a few times. CDR3 protein: CASKRGPNTEAFF. The CDR3 bases are TGTGCCAGCAAGAGGGGACCGAACACTGAAGCTTTCTTT. V and J are TRBV2 and TRBJ1-1, with D perhaps TRBD1 (5 bases). The CDR3 has 13 amino acids. Trimming shortened V by 7 bases and J by 1 base, and 10 bases separated the two germline ends. Germline CDR1 is SNHLY and CDR2 is FYNNEI.

The J gene is TRBJ2-1, the V gene TRBV11-3, with 7 positions matching TRBD2. Germline V gives CDR1 SGHNT, CDR2 YENEEA. The CDR3 extends over 12 amino acids. The junction had 6 bases not matched to a gene; V was cut back by 7 bases and J by 9 bases. Here the CDR3 reads CASTPPGGEQFF. CDR3 bases: TGTGCCAGCACCCCCCCGGGGGGTGAGCAGTTCTTC.

CDR3 residues: CASSILTGEYQPQHF. The CDR3 DNA sequence: TGTGCCAGTAGTATTTTGACAGGGGAATATCAGCCCCAGCATTTT. V usage is TRBV19 and J usage is TRBJ1-5; the match to TRBD1 covers 8 bases. From germline, CDR1 is LNHDA and CDR2 SQIVND (reference sequence). The trim removed 3 bases at V and 5 bases at J, leaving 6 bases unmatched. The CDR3 totals 15 residues.

This clone has a single count. The CDR3 DNA reads as TGTGCCAGCAGCTTCGGCGGGACTTTCTACGAGCAGTACTTC. It codes for CASSFGGTFYEQYF. The V call is TRBV5-4, the J call TRBJ2-7; TRBD2 might be the D (6 bases). There are 14 residues in the CDR3. Trimming pared 2 bases from V and 3 bases from J, leaving 12 bases between. Per the germline V gene, CDR1 is SGHNT and CDR2 is YYREEE (reference sequence).